The 10 T cell receptor beta chains below come from one sample, sequenced in a study of Ad26.COV2.S vaccination and SARS-CoV-2 variants. Assay: immunoSEQ multiplex PCR; the TCRdb copy retains only in-frame clones and omits some. The table records around 370,000 clones, 80% to 90% of them present only once. Treatment here: approximately 18 received Ad26.COV2.S at low or high dose, single or two shots; roughly 5 received placebo; per-sample allocation not given. Sampling occurred on day 63 after the first vaccine or placebo injection. The material sequenced was peripheral blood, taken in a trial of Ad26.COV2.S vaccine versus placebo. The receptors shown here come from a person aged 18-65 years who received the Ad26.COV2.S COVID-19 vaccine or a placebo.

The chain combines TRBV9 with TRBJ2-5; 14 positions agree with TRBD2. The germline CDR1 and CDR2 sequences are SGDLS and YYNGEE. V dropped 4 bases and J dropped 1; count of bases not matched to a gene: 9. This CDR3 contains 18 residues. The CDR3 spells CASSKGTSGGITQETQYF. The CDR3 DNA is TGTGCCAGCAGCAAAGGGACTAGCGGGGGAATAACCCAAGAGACCCAGTACTTC.

The J gene is TRBJ2-3, the V gene TRBV7-9; D possibly corresponds to TRBD2 (6 bases). CDR1 and CDR2 from the germline V gene are SEHNR and FQNEAQ (reference sequence). This CDR3 is 14 amino acids long. V lost 3 bases and J lost 2, with 9 bases in between. The CDR3 loop reads CASSFWGLTDTQYF. CDR3 coding DNA: TGTGCCAGCAGCTTCTGGGGACTCACAGATACGCAGTATTTT.

This sequence joins TRBV4-3 and TRBJ1-1, with D perhaps TRBD1 (5 bases). Germline CDR1 reads LGHNA; CDR2 reads YSLEER. The V gene lost 0 bases and the J gene lost 4 bases, with 9 bases spanning the gap. CDR3 length: 14 residues. DNA for the CDR3: TGCGCCAGCAGCCAAGAGACAGTCAGCACTGAAGCTTTCTTT. This encodes CASSQETVSTEAFF.

This clone showed up just once. V and J are TRBV24-1 and TRBJ1-5, with 12 positions matching TRBD1. Germline V gene sequence: CDR1 KGHDR, CDR2 SFDVKD. CDR3 size: 16 residues. V was pared by 4 bases and J by 5 bases, with 5 bases of the junction left unmatched. The CDR3 DNA follows: TGTGCCACCAGTGACCCGGGACAGGGGGCTCATCAGCCCCAGCATTTT. Encoded protein: CATSDPGQGAHQPQHF.

The V call is TRBV18, the J call TRBJ1-3; 7 nucleotides line up with TRBD1. This CDR3 comprises 17 residues. Trimming at V came to 3 bases and at J to 2 bases, leaving 10 bases not matched to a gene. The germline V gene encodes CDR1 KGHSH and CDR2 LQKENI. CDR3 region: CASSPRSSGGTGNTIYF. In nucleotides, the CDR3 is TGTGCCAGCTCACCCCGGAGCTCAGGGGGAACTGGAAACACCATATATTTT.

This clone was counted a few times. The genes are TRBV7-9 and TRBJ1-4, with D tentatively TRBD1 (6 bases). Trimming cost V 6 bases and J 4 bases, with 12 bases left between them. The germline V gene encodes CDR1 SEHNR and CDR2 FQNEAQ (reference sequence). The CDR3 length is 14 residues. CDR3 residues: CASRGGTINEKLFF. The CDR3 DNA is TGTGCCAGCAGGGGGGGCACAATTAATGAAAAACTGTTTTTT.

The chain couples TRBV5-4 to TRBJ1-2, with D unresolved. V was clipped by 0 bases and J by 1 base, with 4 bases between them. The CDR3 is made up of 13 amino acids. CDR1 is SGHNT and CDR2 is YYREEE in the germline V gene (reference sequence). The chain's CDR3 is CASSLDRNYGYTF. As DNA, the CDR3 is TGTGCCAGCAGCTTGGACCGTAACTATGGCTACACCTTC.

The chain couples TRBV5-1 to TRBJ2-3; D perhaps matches TRBD2 (5 bases). The CDR3 consists of 15 residues. Germline CDR1 SGHRS, CDR2 YFSETQ. Between the trimmed V and J ends, which lost 4 bases and 2 bases, there was a span of 14 bases. CDR3 sequence reads: CASSLDWTFTDTQYF. In nucleotides, the CDR3 is TGCGCCAGCAGCCTGGACTGGACTTTCACAGATACGCAGTATTTT.

The V and J genes are TRBV12-2 and TRBJ1-5; the table assigns TRBD1, which was not confirmed against the DNA. TRBV12-2 is deemed a pseudogene. The CDR3 sequence is 16 residues long. The CDR3 sequence is CASRLAAHQGAQPQHF. The CDR3 DNA reads as TGTGCAAGTCGCTTAGCTGCACATCAGGGGGCTCAGCCCCAGCATTTT.

The CDR3 is CASMRDSTDTQYF. The CDR3 nucleotides read TGTGCCAGCATGAGGGACAGCACAGATACGCAGTATTTT. J is TRBJ2-3 and V is TRBV2, with D tentatively TRBD1 or TRBD2 (5 bases each). The CDR3 has 13 residues. CDR1 is SNHLY, CDR2 FYNNEI, per germline. V was cut by 7 bases and J by 0 bases, with 8 bases left in between.